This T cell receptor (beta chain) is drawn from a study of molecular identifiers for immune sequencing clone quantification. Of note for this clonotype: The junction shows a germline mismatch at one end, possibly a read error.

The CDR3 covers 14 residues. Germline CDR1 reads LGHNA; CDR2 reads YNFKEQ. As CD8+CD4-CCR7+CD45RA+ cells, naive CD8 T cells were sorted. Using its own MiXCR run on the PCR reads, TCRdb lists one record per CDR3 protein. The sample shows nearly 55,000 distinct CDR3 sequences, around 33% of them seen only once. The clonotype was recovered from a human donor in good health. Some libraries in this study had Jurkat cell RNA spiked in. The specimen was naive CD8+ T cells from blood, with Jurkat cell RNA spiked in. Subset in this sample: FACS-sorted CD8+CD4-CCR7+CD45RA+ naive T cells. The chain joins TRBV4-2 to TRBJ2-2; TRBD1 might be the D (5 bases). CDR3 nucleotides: TGTGCCGGCAGCCCAGAAGGGGTCGCCGGGGAGCTGTTTTTT. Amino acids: CAGSPEGVAGELFF.